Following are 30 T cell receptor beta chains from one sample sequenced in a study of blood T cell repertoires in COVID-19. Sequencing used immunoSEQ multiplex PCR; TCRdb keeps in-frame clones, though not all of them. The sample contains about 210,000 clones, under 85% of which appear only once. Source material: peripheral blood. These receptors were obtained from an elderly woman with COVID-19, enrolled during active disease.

The CDR3 is CASSLGGAGQPQHF. CDR3 coding DNA: TGTGCCAGCAGCCTGGGGGGGGCTGGGCAGCCCCAGCATTTT. This chain joins TRBV28 and TRBJ1-5, with D possibly being TRBD1 (6 bases). The CDR3 consists of 14 residues. CDR1 is MDHEN and CDR2 is SYDVKM in the germline V gene. Trimming took 6 bases from V and 7 from J, leaving 16 bases between them.

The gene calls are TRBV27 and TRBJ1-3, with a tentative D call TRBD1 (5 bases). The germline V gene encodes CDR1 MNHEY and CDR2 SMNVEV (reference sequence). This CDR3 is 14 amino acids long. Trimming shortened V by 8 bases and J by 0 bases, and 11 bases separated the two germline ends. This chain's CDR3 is CASGTGGSGNTIYF. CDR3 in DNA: TGTGCCAGCGGGACCGGGGGCTCTGGAAACACCATATATTTT.

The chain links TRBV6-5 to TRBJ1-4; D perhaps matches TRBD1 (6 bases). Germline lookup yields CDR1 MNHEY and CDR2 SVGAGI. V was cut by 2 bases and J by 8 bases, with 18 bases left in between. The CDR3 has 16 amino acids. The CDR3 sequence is CASSYGSRGAREKLFF. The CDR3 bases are TGTGCCAGCAGTTACGGGTCTCGGGGGGCGCGAGAAAAACTGTTTTTT.

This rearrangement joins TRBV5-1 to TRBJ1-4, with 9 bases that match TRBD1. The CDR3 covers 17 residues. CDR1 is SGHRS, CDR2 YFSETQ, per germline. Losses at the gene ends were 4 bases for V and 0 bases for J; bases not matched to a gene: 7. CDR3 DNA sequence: TGCGCCAGCAGCCCTGGGACAGGGATTGCAACTAATGAAAAACTGTTTTTT. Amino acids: CASSPGTGIATNEKLFF.

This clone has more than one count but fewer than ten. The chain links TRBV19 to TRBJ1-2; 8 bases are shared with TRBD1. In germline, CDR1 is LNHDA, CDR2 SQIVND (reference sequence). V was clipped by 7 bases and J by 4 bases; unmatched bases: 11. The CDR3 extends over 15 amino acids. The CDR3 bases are TGTGCCAGTACTGCAGGGACAGGTTACATCTATGGCTACACCTTC. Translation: CASTAGTGYIYGYTF.

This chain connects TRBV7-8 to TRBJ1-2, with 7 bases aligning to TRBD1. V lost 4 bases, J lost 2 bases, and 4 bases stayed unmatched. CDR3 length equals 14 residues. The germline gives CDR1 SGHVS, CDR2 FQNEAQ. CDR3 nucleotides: TGTGCCAGCAGCTCTAAACAGGGGAACTATGGCTACACCTTC. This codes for CASSSKQGNYGYTF.

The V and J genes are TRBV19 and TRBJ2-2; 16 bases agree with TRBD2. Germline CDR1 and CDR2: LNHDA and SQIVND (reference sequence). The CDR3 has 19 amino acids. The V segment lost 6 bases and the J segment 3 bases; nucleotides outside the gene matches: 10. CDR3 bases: TGTGCCAGTAGCACCTCGGGACTAGCGGGAGGGATTGACACCGGGGAGCTGTTTTTT. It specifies CASSTSGLAGGIDTGELFF.

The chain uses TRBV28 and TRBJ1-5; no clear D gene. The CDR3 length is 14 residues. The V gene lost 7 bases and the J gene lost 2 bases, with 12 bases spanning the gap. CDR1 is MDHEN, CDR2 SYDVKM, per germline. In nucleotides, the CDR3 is TGTGCCAGCAAGGTGACTAGGCGCAATCAGCCCCAGCATTTT. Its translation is CASKVTRRNQPQHF.

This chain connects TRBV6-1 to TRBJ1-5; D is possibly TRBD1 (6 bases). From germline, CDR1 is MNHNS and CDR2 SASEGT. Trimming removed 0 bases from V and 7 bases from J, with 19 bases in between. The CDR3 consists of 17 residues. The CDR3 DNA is TGTGCCAGCAGTGAAGCGGGCGGGGGCTCCCCCGGCCAGCCCCAGCATTTT. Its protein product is CASSEAGGGSPGQPQHF.

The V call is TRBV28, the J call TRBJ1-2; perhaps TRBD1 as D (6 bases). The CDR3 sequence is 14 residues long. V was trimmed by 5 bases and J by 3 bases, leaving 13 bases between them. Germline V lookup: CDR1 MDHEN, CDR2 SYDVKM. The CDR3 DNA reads TGTGCCAGCAGTCCAGGGGCGTTGGACTATGGCTACACCTTC. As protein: CASSPGALDYGYTF.

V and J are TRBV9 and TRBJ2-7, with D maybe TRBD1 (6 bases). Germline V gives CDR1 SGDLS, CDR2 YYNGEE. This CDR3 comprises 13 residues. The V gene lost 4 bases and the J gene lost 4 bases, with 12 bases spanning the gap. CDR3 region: CASSPGTKYEQYF. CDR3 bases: TGTGCCAGCAGCCCCGGGACAAAATACGAGCAGTACTTC. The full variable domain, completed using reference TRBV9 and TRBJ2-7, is DSGVTQTPKHLITATGQRVTLRCSPRSGDLSVYWYQQSLDQGLQFLIQYYNGEERAKGNILERFSAQQFPDLHSELNLSSLELGDSALYFCASSPGTKYEQYFGPGTRLTVT.

The CDR3 DNA reads TGCGCCAGCAGTAATCCTGAGAGCGGGGAGCTGTTTTTT. Translated, it gives CASSNPESGELFF. The V gene is TRBV5-1, the J gene TRBJ2-2; D call uncertain. With 5 bases removed from V and 7 bases from J, the gap between germline ends came to 12 bases. This CDR3 spans 13 amino acids. Per the germline V gene, CDR1 is SGHRS and CDR2 is YFSETQ.

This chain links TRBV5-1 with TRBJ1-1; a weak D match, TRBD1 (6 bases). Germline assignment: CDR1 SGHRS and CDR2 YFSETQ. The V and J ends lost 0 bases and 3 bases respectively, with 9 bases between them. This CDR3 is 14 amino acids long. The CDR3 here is CASSLGGQHTEAFF. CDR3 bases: TGCGCCAGCAGCTTGGGCGGACAGCACACTGAAGCTTTCTTT.

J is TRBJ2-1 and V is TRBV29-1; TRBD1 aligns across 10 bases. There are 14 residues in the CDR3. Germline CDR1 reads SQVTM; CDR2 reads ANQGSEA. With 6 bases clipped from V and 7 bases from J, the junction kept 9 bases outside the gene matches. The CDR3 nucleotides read TGCAGCGTGACCCGACAGGGGGCCTTAAATGAGCAGTTCTTC. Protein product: CSVTRQGALNEQFF.

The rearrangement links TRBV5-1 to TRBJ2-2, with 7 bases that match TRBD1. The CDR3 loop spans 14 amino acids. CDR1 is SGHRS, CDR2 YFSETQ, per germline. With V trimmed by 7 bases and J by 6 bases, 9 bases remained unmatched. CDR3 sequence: CASRRQGPAGELFF. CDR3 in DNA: TGCGCCAGCCGTCGACAGGGTCCGGCCGGGGAGCTGTTTTTT.

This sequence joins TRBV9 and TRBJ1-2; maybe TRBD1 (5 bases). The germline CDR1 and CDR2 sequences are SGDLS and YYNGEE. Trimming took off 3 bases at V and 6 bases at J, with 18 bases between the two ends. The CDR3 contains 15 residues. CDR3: CASSDSGSRFDGYTF. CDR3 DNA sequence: TGTGCCAGCAGCGATTCAGGGTCACGGTTTGATGGCTACACCTTC.

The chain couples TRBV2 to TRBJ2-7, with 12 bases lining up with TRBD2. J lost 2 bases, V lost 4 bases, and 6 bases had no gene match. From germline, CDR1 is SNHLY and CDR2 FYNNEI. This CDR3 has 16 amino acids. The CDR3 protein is CASSATSGGAAYEQYF. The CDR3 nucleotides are TGTGCCAGCAGTGCGACTAGCGGGGGAGCCGCCTACGAGCAGTACTTC. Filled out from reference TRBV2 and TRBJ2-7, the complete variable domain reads EPEVTQTPSHQVTQMGQEVILRCVPISNHLYFYWYRQILGQKVEFLVSFYNNEISEKSEIFDDQFSVERPDGSNFTLKIRSTKLEDSAMYFCASSATSGGAAYEQYFGPGTRLTVT.

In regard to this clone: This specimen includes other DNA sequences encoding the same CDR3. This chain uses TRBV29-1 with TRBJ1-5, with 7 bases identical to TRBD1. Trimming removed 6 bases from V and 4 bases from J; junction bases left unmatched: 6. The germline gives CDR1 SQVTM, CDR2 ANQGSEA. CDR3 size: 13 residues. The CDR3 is CSVRDRDNQPQHF. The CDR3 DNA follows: TGCAGCGTACGCGACAGGGATAATCAGCCCCAGCATTTT.

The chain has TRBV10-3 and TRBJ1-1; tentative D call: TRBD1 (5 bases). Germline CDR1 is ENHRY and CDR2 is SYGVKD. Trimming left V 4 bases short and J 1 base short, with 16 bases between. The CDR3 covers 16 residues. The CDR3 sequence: CAISVLTGQGNTEAFF. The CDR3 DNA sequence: TGTGCCATCAGTGTCCTCACGGGCCAGGGGAACACTGAAGCTTTCTTT.

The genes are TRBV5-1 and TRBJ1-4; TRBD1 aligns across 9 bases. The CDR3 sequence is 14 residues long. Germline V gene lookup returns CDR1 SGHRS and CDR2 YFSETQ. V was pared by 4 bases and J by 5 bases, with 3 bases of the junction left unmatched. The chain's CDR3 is CASSPGQGNEKLFF. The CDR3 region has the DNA TGCGCCAGCAGCCCCGGACAGGGGAATGAAAAACTGTTTTTT.

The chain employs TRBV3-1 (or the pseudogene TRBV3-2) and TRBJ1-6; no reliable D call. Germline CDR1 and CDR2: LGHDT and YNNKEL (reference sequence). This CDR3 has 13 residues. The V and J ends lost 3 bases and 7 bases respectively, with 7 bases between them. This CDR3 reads CASSQTENSPLHF. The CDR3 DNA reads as TGTGCCAGCAGCCAGACTGAGAATTCACCCCTCCACTTT.

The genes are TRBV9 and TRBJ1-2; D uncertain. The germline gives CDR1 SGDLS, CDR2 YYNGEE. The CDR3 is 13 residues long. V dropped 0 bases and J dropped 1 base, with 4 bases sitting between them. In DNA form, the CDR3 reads TGTGCCAGCAGCGTAGACAATAACTATGGCTACACCTTC. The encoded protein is CASSVDNNYGYTF.

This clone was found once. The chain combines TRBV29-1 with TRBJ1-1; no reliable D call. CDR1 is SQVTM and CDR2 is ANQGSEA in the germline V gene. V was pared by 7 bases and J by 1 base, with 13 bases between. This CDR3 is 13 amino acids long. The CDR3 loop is CSAEASQNTEAFF. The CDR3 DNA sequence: TGCAGCGCCGAGGCCAGTCAGAACACTGAAGCTTTCTTT.

The CDR3 region has the DNA TGTGCCAGCTCGACCGGGGTAGTGCACTCCTACGAGCAGTACTTC. Encoded protein: CASSTGVVHSYEQYF. V and J are TRBV18 and TRBJ2-7, with a weak D call TRBD2 (5 bases). Looked up from germline, CDR1 is KGHSH and CDR2 is LQKENI. Trimming stripped 6 bases from V and 0 bases from J, with 15 bases between. The CDR3 runs 15 residues.

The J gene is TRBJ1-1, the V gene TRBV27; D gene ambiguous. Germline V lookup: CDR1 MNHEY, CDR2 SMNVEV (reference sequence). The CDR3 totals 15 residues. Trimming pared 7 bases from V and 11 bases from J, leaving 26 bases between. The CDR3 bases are TGTGCCAGCACCTCCCCTACTACGGAACCCGGGAGGGCTTTCTTT. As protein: CASTSPTTEPGRAFF.

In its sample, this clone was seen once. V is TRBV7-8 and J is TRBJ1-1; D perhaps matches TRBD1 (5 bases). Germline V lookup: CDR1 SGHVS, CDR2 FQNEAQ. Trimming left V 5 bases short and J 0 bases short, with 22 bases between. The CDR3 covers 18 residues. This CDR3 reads CASSHRPTGGRMNTEAFF. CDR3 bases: TGTGCCAGCAGCCACCGCCCAACAGGCGGTAGGATGAACACTGAAGCTTTCTTT.

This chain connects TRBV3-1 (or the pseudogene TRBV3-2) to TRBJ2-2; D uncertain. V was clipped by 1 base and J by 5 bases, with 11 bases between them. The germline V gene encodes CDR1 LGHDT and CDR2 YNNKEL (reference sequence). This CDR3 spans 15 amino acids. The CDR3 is CASSQVQQVTGELFF. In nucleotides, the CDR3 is TGTGCCAGCAGCCAAGTTCAGCAGGTGACCGGGGAGCTGTTTTTT.

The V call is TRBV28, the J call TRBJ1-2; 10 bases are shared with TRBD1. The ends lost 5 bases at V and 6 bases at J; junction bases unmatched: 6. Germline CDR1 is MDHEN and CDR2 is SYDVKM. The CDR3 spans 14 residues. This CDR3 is CASSPGQGRDGYTF. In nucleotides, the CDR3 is TGTGCCAGCAGTCCGGGACAGGGGAGAGATGGCTACACCTTC.

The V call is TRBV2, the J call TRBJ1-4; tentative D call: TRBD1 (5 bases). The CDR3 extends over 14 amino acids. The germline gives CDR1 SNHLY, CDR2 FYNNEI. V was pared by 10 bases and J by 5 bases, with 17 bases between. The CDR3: CATMPGLFNEKLFF. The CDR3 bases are TGTGCCACCATGCCGGGACTCTTCAATGAAAAACTGTTTTTT. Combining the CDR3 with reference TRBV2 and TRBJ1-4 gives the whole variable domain EPEVTQTPSHQVTQMGQEVILRCVPISNHLYFYWYRQILGQKVEFLVSFYNNEISEKSEIFDDQFSVERPDGSNFTLKIRSTKLEDSAMYFCATMPGLFNEKLFFGSGTQLSVL.

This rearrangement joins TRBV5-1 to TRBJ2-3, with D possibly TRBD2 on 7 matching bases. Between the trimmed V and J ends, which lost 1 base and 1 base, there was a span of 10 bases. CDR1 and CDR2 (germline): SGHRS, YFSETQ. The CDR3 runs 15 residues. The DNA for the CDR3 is TGCGCCAGCAGCTTGCGGGGGGCGCGCACAGATACGCAGTATTTT. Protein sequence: CASSLRGARTDTQYF. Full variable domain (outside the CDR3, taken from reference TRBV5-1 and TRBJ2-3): KAGVTQTPRYLIKTRGQQVTLSCSPISGHRSVSWYQQTPGQGLQFLFEYFSETQRNKGNFPGRFSGRQFSNSRSEMNVSTLELGDSALYLCASSLRGARTDTQYFGPGTRLTVL.